The 32 T cell receptor beta chains presented below share a single source sample, sequenced in a study of immune evolution from preneoplasia to lung adenocarcinoma (dated by TCRdb to 2020 to 2022). The receptor library was made with the immunoSEQ multiplex PCR assay. In TCRdb, the immuneACCESS table is reduced to in-frame sequences with V and J assigned. These tables do not hold every clone; where another copy was compared, an unresolved V gene accounts for under half, and the others remain unexplained. The sample data list roughly 3,700 clones, and 70% to 90% of these were observed just once. Together, the top ten hold about 5% of the sample. The specimen sequenced was FFPE lung adenocarcinoma in situ tissue. The intended sense of this specimen's cell subset or site label: preinvasive adenocarcinoma in situ (AIS). The receptor set was obtained from a person aged 70 to 85 with lung adenocarcinoma.

This chain links TRBV7-3 with TRBJ2-3; D is ambiguous. The CDR3 contains 12 residues. The V end was cut by 5 bases, the J end by 4 bases, with 7 bases between. Germline V gives CDR1 SGHTA, CDR2 FQGTGA. The CDR3 loop is CASSTASDTQYF. In DNA form, the CDR3 reads TGTGCCAGCAGCACGGCGTCAGATACGCAGTATTTT.

This chain connects TRBV7-3 to TRBJ2-1, with D perhaps matching TRBD2 (6 bases). In germline, CDR1 is SGHTA, CDR2 FQGTGA. V was pared by 5 bases and J by 0 bases, with 11 bases between. This CDR3 contains 15 residues. CDR3 in DNA: TGTGCCAGCAGCCGGGACGGGAGCTCCTACAATGAGCAGTTCTTC. Its protein product is CASSRDGSSYNEQFF.

This clone was observed a handful of times. This chain uses TRBV2 with TRBJ1-1, with D hard to call. Trimming took 6 bases from V and 1 from J, leaving 9 bases between them. Germline CDR1 is SNHLY and CDR2 is FYNNEI. This CDR3 spans 13 amino acids. The CDR3 here is CASSPTTNTEAFF. DNA for the CDR3: TGTGCCAGCAGCCCTACAACGAACACTGAAGCTTTCTTT.

The J gene is TRBJ2-7, the V gene TRBV6-5; D is undetermined. Between the trimmed V and J ends, which lost 5 bases and 3 bases, there was a span of 5 bases. Germline CDR1 MNHEY, CDR2 SVGAGI. This CDR3 has 11 residues. The CDR3 nucleotides read TGTGCCAGCAGTGAGCTCTACGAGCAGTACTTC. Its translation: CASSELYEQYF.

This clone was found a few times. The chain links TRBV6-5 to TRBJ2-2; 7 bases are a match to TRBD2. The CDR3 is 15 residues long. Germline lookup yields CDR1 MNHEY and CDR2 SVGAGI. Unmatched junction bases numbered 9, after V lost 4 bases and J lost 7 bases. CDR3: CASSSERSGNGELFF. Written as DNA, the CDR3 is TGTGCCAGCAGTTCCGAGCGGAGCGGGAACGGGGAGCTGTTTTTT.

This clone is termed hyperexpanded. This chain joins TRBV7-9 and TRBJ1-1; no clear D. CDR3 length: 11 residues. Germline lookup yields CDR1 SEHNR and CDR2 FQNEAQ (reference sequence). V was pared by 6 bases and J by 7 bases, with 9 bases between. In DNA form, the CDR3 reads TGTGCCAGCAGTAGGACCCTTGAAGCTTTCTTT. This sequence encodes CASSRTLEAFF.

The CDR3 sequence: CASSRPGTEAFF. CDR3 DNA sequence: TGCGCCAGCAGCCGACCGGGCACTGAAGCTTTCTTT. The rearrangement uses TRBV4-1 and TRBJ1-1; D is uncertain. This CDR3 comprises 12 residues. The germline V gene has CDR1 MGHRA and CDR2 YSYEKL. V lost 4 bases to trimming and J lost 4 bases, with 7 bases between them.

The chain has TRBV10-1 and TRBJ1-2; D is unclear. The ends were cut back, 10 bases at V and 0 bases at J, with 9 bases in the middle. The CDR3 is 12 residues long. Germline values: CDR1 WNHNN, CDR2 SYGVQD (reference sequence). The CDR3 sequence is CATEHSNYGYTF. The DNA of the CDR3 is TGCGCCACCGAACACTCTAACTATGGCTACACCTTC.

The gene calls are TRBV5-4 and TRBJ2-2; a weak D match, TRBD2 (5 bases). V was clipped by 4 bases and J by 4 bases, with 17 bases between them. The CDR3 has 16 amino acids. Germline V gene lookup returns CDR1 SGHNT and CDR2 YYREEE (reference sequence). CDR3 DNA sequence: TGTGCCAGCAGCCACGCGGGTGGGTGGAGCACCGGGGAGCTGTTTTTT. Protein: CASSHAGGWSTGELFF.

The rearrangement uses TRBV28 and TRBJ2-7; weak D call: TRBD2 (5 bases). This CDR3 region has 13 residues. The germline gives CDR1 MDHEN, CDR2 SYDVKM. V lost 5 bases and J lost 3, with 11 bases in between. CDR3 DNA sequence: TGTGCCAGCAGTGCCGGAGGAGTCTACGAGCAGTACTTC. This codes for CASSAGGVYEQYF.

This clone was detected only a few times. The rearrangement uses TRBV19 and TRBJ2-7; D not resolved. The CDR3 has 15 amino acids. The V gene's germline CDR1 is LNHDA and CDR2 SQIVND (reference sequence). Trimming removed 4 bases from V and 6 bases from J, with 19 bases in between. The CDR3: CASSRASLGWGEQYF. In DNA, the CDR3 is TGTGCCAGTAGTAGGGCCAGCCTGGGATGGGGCGAGCAGTACTTC.

The chain has TRBV28 and TRBJ2-2; 7 bases fit TRBD1. The CDR3 sequence is 15 residues long. The germline CDR1 and CDR2 sequences are MDHEN and SYDVKM. The V segment lost 10 bases and the J segment 6 bases; nucleotides outside the gene matches: 14. The CDR3 bases are TGTGCCATCGTGAAACCGACAGGGTGGGCCGGGGAGCTGTTTTTT. Its protein is CAIVKPTGWAGELFF.

The chain employs TRBV6-5 and TRBJ2-7; no firm D call. This CDR3 spans 13 amino acids. V lost 6 bases to trimming and J lost 6 bases, with 15 bases between them. Per the germline V gene, CDR1 is MNHEY and CDR2 is SVGAGI. Here the CDR3 reads CASRHDRSFEQYF. The CDR3 region has the DNA TGTGCCAGCAGACATGACCGTTCGTTCGAGCAGTACTTC.

This clone was counted between two and nine times. The chain joins TRBV29-1 to TRBJ2-7; D might be TRBD1 or TRBD2, each matching 5 bases. The germline CDR1 and CDR2 sequences are SQVTM and ANQGSEA. V lost 4 bases and J lost 6, with 16 bases in between. The CDR3 runs 13 residues. The CDR3 is CSVVETDYSEQYF. The CDR3 DNA is TGCAGCGTTGTCGAGACAGACTACTCCGAGCAGTACTTC.

The gene calls are TRBV7-3 and TRBJ2-7; no definite D call. V lost 4 bases and J lost 3, with 10 bases in between. The CDR3 consists of 13 residues. Germline assignment: CDR1 SGHTA and CDR2 FQGTGA. CDR3 amino acids: CASSYLSRYEQYF. The CDR3 DNA is TGTGCCAGCAGCTACCTGTCTCGCTACGAGCAGTACTTC.

This clone was detected only once. The genes are TRBV29-1 and TRBJ2-7; 8 bases are a match to TRBD1. From germline, CDR1 is SQVTM and CDR2 ANQGSEA. Unmatched junction bases numbered 8, after V lost 3 bases and J lost 4 bases. CDR3 size: 14 residues. The CDR3 sequence is CSVEDRASLYEQYF. The CDR3 DNA follows: TGCAGCGTTGAGGACAGGGCTTCCCTTTACGAGCAGTACTTC.

In this sample, this clone turned up a few times. The J gene is TRBJ2-1, the V gene TRBV7-2; 8 nucleotides align to TRBD2. The J segment lost 12 bases and the V segment lost 3 bases, leaving 1 base of the junction unmatched. The CDR3 sequence is 11 residues long. Looked up from germline, CDR1 is SGHTA and CDR2 is FQGNSA. The CDR3 here is CASSLSGGQFF. The CDR3 DNA follows: TGTGCCAGCAGCTTGAGCGGGGGGCAGTTCTTC.

The gene calls are TRBV5-4 and TRBJ1-1; D remains ambiguous. From germline, CDR1 is SGHNT and CDR2 YYREEE (reference sequence). The germline V and J ends were trimmed by 0 bases and 0 bases, with 9 bases remaining between them. This CDR3 region has 15 residues. In nucleotides, the CDR3 is TGTGCCAGCAGCTTGGAACCTACTATGAACACTGAAGCTTTCTTT. It translates to CASSLEPTMNTEAFF.

The rearrangement uses TRBV5-1 and TRBJ2-7; 11 bases align to TRBD2. Germline loops: CDR1 SGHRS, CDR2 YFSETQ. V lost 2 bases to trimming and J lost 7 bases; unmatched junction nucleotides: 8. CDR3 size: 15 residues. As DNA, the CDR3 is TGCGCCAGCAGCTTTGTAGCGGGAGGGCTGGAGGAGCAGTACTTC. Encoded protein: CASSFVAGGLEEQYF.

This chain links TRBV5-1 with TRBJ2-7, with D uncertain. This CDR3 comprises 16 residues. From germline, CDR1 is SGHRS and CDR2 YFSETQ. Trimming shortened V by 4 bases and J by 0 bases, and 17 bases separated the two germline ends. The CDR3 region is CASSPQTNLRSYEQYF. CDR3 bases: TGCGCCAGCAGCCCACAGACGAACCTACGCTCCTACGAGCAGTACTTC.

The chain links TRBV6-1 to TRBJ2-1, with D perhaps matching TRBD2 (5 bases). The CDR3 loop spans 15 amino acids. The V gene's germline CDR1 is MNHNS and CDR2 SASEGT. Trimming pared 7 bases from V and 4 bases from J, leaving 17 bases between. CDR3 region: CASIELSVQYNEQFF. The CDR3 region has the DNA TGTGCCAGCATTGAGCTTAGCGTACAATACAATGAGCAGTTCTTC.

This chain connects TRBV5-1 to TRBJ2-5; D not certain. The CDR3 runs to 13 residues. Trimming removed 3 bases at V and 5 bases at J, with 11 bases between. From germline, CDR1 is SGHRS and CDR2 YFSETQ. This CDR3 is CASSSGGFETQYF. As DNA, the CDR3 is TGCGCCAGCAGCTCAGGCGGATTTGAGACCCAGTACTTC.

The gene calls are TRBV11-2 and TRBJ2-2, with D possibly TRBD2 on 5 matching bases. Trimming shortened V by 2 bases and J by 3 bases, and 13 bases separated the two germline ends. Germline V lookup: CDR1 SGHAT, CDR2 FQNNGV. The CDR3 is 16 amino acids. CDR3 in amino acids: CASSLLRSGDTGELFF. The CDR3 DNA reads as TGTGCCAGCAGCTTATTGAGGAGCGGTGACACCGGGGAGCTGTTTTTT.

V usage is TRBV19 and J usage is TRBJ1-3; D is uncertain. The CDR3 is 17 amino acids. The V gene lost 2 bases and the J gene lost 2 bases, with 16 bases spanning the gap. The germline gives CDR1 LNHDA, CDR2 SQIVND (reference sequence). CDR3 bases: TGTGCCAGTAGTATAACCCGTCCCGGGCAGGCTGGAAACACCATATATTTT. Residues: CASSITRPGQAGNTIYF. Full variable domain (missing parts from reference TRBV19 and TRBJ1-3): DGGITQSPKYLFRKEGQNVTLSCEQNLNHDAMYWYRQDPGQGLRLIYYSQIVNDFQKGDIAEGYSVSREKKESFPLTVTSAQKNPTAFYLCASSITRPGQAGNTIYFGEGSWLTVV.

The chain employs TRBV5-1 and TRBJ2-5; TRBD1 aligns across 8 bases. V lost 0 bases and J lost 5; bases outside the gene matches: 9. The CDR3 contains 16 residues. Germline loops: CDR1 SGHRS, CDR2 YFSETQ. The CDR3 region is CASSLESYRGWETQYF. Here the CDR3 DNA reads TGCGCCAGCAGCTTGGAGTCTTACAGGGGGTGGGAGACCCAGTACTTC.

The rearrangement joins TRBV6-5 to TRBJ1-5; D gene unclear. Trimming took 3 bases from V and 5 from J, leaving 11 bases between them. Germline V gene lookup returns CDR1 MNHEY and CDR2 SVGAGI. The CDR3 extends over 14 amino acids. CDR3 coding DNA: TGTGCCAGCAGTTATGCTGACCGTGATCAGCCCCAGCATTTT. It yields the protein CASSYADRDQPQHF.

The V gene is TRBV9, the J gene TRBJ2-2; 13 bases map to TRBD2. The CDR3 covers 16 residues. V dropped 4 bases and J dropped 7; count of bases not matched to a gene: 7. Germline CDR1 is SGDLS and CDR2 is YYNGEE. The CDR3 sequence: CASSQGLAGAGGELFF. DNA of the CDR3: TGTGCCAGCAGCCAAGGACTAGCGGGAGCTGGCGGGGAGCTGTTTTTT.

Written as DNA, the CDR3 is TGTGCCAGCAAGGGAATGGCCACTGAAGCTTTCTTT. Translated: CASKGMATEAFF. The chain carries TRBV2 and TRBJ1-1, with D unresolved. Germline V CDR1 and CDR2: SNHLY, FYNNEI. The V end was cut by 7 bases, the J end by 4 bases, with 10 bases between. The CDR3 length is 12 residues.

This chain uses TRBV7-9 with TRBJ1-2; a possible D gene is TRBD1 (6 bases). V lost 2 bases and J lost 2, with 6 bases in between. The V gene's germline CDR1 is SEHNR and CDR2 FQNEAQ (reference sequence). This CDR3 region has 13 residues. The CDR3 loop is CASSLQGNYGYTF. The CDR3 DNA reads as TGTGCCAGCAGCTTACAGGGGAACTATGGCTACACCTTC.

Here the CDR3 DNA reads TGTGCCAGCAGCAAAGGGCCGGGACAGGGGGACTACGAGCAGTACTTC. Translated, it gives CASSKGPGQGDYEQYF. The rearrangement uses TRBV21-1 and TRBJ2-7; the D call of TRBD1 is as the table states it, not checked on the DNA. TRBV21-1 is reported as a pseudogene. This CDR3 has 16 amino acids.

The chain is built from TRBV6-1 and TRBJ2-7, with 8 positions matching TRBD2. CDR1 is MNHNS and CDR2 is SASEGT in the germline V gene. This CDR3 is 15 amino acids long. The ends lost 7 bases at V and 2 bases at J; junction bases unmatched: 10. The CDR3 is CASTRGGTSAYEQYF. In DNA form, the CDR3 reads TGTGCCAGCACCCGGGGGGGGACGTCCGCCTACGAGCAGTACTTC.

This sequence joins TRBV18 and TRBJ1-4, with 10 bases aligning to TRBD1. CDR3 size: 16 residues. The ends lost 2 bases at V and 7 bases at J; junction bases unmatched: 7. Germline-derived CDR1 and CDR2 are KGHSH and LQKENI. CDR3 residues: CASSPTGGTGVEKLFF. CDR3 DNA sequence: TGTGCCAGCTCACCAACCGGCGGGACAGGGGTTGAAAAACTGTTTTTT. The complete variable domain, with remaining parts taken from reference TRBV18 and TRBJ1-4, reads NAGVMQNPRHLVRRRGQEARLRCSPMKGHSHVYWYRQLPEEGLKFMVYLQKENIIDESGMPKERFSAEFPKEGPSILRIQQVVRGDSAAYFCASSPTGGTGVEKLFFGSGTQLSVL.